This T cell receptor beta chain was sequenced for a study of blood T cell repertoires in COVID-19. The authors' processing: Estimation of nucleated cell counts was performed using reference gene primer amplification. TCRdb's copy holds only in-frame clones and misses some; the assay was immunoSEQ multiplex PCR. V and J calls and clone size follow that table, whereas D and trimming were derived from the DNA. The table lists about 98,000 clones, 87% of them singletons. From germline, CDR1 is MGHDK and CDR2 SYGVNS. The ends were cut back, 3 bases at V and 8 bases at J, with 16 bases in the middle. The CDR3 has 15 amino acids.

The V gene is TRBV25-1, the J gene TRBJ1-4; D is ambiguous. This clonotype was obtained from a man between 70 and 80 years old with acute or convalescent COVID-19. Sequencing input: peripheral blood. Here the CDR3 DNA reads TGTGCCAGCAGTGACTTTGCCGGCATGAGGGAAAAACTGTTTTTT. Encoded protein: CASSDFAGMREKLFF.